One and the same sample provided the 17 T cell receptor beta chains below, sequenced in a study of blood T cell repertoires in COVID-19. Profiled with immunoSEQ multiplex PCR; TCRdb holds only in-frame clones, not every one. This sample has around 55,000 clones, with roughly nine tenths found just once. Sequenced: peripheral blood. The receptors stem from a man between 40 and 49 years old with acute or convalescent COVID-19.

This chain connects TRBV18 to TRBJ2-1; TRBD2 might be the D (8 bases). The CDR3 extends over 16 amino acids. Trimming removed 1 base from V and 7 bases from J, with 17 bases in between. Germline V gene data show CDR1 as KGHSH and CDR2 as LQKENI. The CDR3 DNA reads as TGTGCCAGCTCACCACAATCGGGAGGGGGCGGAAATGAGCAGTTCTTC. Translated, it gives CASSPQSGGGGNEQFF.

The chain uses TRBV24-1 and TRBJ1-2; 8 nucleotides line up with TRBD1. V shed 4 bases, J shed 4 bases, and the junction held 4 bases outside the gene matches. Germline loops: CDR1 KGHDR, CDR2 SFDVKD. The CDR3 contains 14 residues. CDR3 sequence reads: CATSDPTGVYGYTF. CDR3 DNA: TGTGCCACCAGTGACCCGACAGGGGTCTATGGCTACACCTTC.

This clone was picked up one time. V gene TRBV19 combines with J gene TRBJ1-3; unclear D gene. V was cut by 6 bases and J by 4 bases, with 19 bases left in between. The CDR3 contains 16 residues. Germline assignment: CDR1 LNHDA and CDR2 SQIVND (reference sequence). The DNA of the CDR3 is TGTGCCAGTAGCTTGGCGGGTGCCGAAGGGGGAAACACCATATATTTT. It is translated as CASSLAGAEGGNTIYF.

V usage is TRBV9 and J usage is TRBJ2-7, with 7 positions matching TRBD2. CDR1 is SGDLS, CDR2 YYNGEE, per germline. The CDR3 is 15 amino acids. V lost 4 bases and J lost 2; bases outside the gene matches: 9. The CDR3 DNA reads TGTGCCAGCAGCCTCGGGGCTAGCGGTACCTACGAGCAGTACTTC. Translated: CASSLGASGTYEQYF.

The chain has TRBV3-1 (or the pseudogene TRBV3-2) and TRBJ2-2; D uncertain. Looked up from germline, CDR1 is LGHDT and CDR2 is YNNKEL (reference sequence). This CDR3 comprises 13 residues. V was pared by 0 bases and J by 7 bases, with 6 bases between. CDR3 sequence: CASSQDPRGELFF. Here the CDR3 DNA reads TGTGCCAGCAGCCAAGATCCTCGCGGGGAGCTGTTTTTT.

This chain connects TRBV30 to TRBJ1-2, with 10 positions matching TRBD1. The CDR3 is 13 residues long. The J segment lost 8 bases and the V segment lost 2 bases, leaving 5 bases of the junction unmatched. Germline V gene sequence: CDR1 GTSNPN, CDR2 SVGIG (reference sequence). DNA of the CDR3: TGTGCCTGGAGTATGGGACAGGGGCACGGCTACACCTTC. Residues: CAWSMGQGHGYTF.

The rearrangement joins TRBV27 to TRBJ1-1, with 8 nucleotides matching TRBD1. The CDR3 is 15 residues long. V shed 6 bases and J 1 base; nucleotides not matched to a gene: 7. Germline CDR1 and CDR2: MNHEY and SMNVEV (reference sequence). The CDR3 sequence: CASSRTGTGNTEAFF. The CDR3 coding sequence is TGTGCCAGCAGCCGAACCGGGACAGGGAACACTGAAGCTTTCTTT.

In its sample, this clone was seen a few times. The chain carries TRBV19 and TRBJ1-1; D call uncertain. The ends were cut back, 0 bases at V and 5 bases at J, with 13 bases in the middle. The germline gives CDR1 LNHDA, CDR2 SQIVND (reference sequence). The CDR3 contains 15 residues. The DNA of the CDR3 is TGTGCCAGTAGTATAGACCTCGAGGGAGTAACTGAAGCTTTCTTT. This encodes CASSIDLEGVTEAFF. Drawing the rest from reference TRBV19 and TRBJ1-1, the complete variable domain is DGGITQSPKYLFRKEGQNVTLSCEQNLNHDAMYWYRQDPGQGLRLIYYSQIVNDFQKGDIAEGYSVSREKKESFPLTVTSAQKNPTAFYLCASSIDLEGVTEAFFGQGTRLTVV.

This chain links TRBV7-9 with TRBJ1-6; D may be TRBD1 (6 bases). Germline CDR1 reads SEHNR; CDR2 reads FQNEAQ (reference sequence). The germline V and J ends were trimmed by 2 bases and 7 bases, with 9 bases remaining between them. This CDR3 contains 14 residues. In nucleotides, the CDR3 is TGTGCCAGCAGCTTACCAGGGGAGAATTCACCCCTCCACTTT. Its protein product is CASSLPGENSPLHF.

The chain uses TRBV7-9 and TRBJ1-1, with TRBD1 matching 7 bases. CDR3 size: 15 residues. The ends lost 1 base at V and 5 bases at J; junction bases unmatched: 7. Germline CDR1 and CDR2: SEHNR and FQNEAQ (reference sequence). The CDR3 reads CASSLVRGRKTEAFF. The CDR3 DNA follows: TGTGCCAGCAGCTTAGTAAGGGGGCGAAAGACTGAAGCTTTCTTT.

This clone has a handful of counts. In DNA, the CDR3 is TGTGCCAGCAGTACCTCCCAGGGAGGAAACACCATATATTTT. It encodes CASSTSQGGNTIYF. The J gene is TRBJ1-3, the V gene TRBV6-5; tentative D call: TRBD1 (5 bases). Germline V lookup: CDR1 MNHEY, CDR2 SVGAGI. Trimming stripped 5 bases from V and 4 bases from J, with 12 bases between. There are 14 residues in the CDR3.

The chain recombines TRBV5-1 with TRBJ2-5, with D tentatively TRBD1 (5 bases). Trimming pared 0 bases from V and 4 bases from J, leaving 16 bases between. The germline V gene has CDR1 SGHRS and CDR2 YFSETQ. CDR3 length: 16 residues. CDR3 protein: CASSLVGQIDGETQYF. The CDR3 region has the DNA TGCGCCAGCAGCTTGGTGGGGCAAATAGACGGAGAGACCCAGTACTTC. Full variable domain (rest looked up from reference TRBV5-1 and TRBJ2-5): KAGVTQTPRYLIKTRGQQVTLSCSPISGHRSVSWYQQTPGQGLQFLFEYFSETQRNKGNFPGRFSGRQFSNSRSEMNVSTLELGDSALYLCASSLVGQIDGETQYFGPGTRLLVL.

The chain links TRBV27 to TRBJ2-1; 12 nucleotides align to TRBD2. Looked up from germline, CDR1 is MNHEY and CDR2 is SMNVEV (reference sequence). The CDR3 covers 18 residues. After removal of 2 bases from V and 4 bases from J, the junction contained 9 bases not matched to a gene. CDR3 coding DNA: TGTGCCAGCAGTTTAAGACCTAGCGGGAGGGCGGATTACAATGAGCAGTTCTTC. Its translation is CASSLRPSGRADYNEQFF.

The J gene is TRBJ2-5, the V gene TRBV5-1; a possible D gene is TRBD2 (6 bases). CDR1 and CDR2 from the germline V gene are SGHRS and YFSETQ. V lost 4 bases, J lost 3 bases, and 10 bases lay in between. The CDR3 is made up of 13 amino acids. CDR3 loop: CASSRTGEETQYF. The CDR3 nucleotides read TGCGCCAGCAGCAGAACGGGAGAAGAGACCCAGTACTTC. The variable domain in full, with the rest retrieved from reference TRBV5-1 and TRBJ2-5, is KAGVTQTPRYLIKTRGQQVTLSCSPISGHRSVSWYQQTPGQGLQFLFEYFSETQRNKGNFPGRFSGRQFSNSRSEMNVSTLELGDSALYLCASSRTGEETQYFGPGTRLLVL.

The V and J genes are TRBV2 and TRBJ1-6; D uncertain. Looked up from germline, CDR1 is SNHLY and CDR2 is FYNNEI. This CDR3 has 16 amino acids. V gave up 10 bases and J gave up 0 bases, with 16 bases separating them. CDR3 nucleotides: TGTGCCATGAGGGCTCGCCGGGGCTCCTATAATTCACCCCTCCACTTT. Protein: CAMRARRGSYNSPLHF.

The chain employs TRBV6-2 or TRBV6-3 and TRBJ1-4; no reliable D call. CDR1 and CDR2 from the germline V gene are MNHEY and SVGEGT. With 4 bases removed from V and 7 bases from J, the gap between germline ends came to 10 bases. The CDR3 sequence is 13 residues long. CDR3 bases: TGTGCCAGCAGTTGGAGGTTGGGTGAAAAACTGTTTTTT. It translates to CASSWRLGEKLFF.

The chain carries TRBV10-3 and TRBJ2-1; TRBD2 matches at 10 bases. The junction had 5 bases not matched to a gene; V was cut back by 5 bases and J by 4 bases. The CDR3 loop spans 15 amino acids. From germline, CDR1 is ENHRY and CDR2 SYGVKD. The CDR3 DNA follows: TGTGCCATCAGTACCGGGACTAGCGCGTACAATGAGCAGTTCTTC. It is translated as CAISTGTSAYNEQFF.